Presented here are 10 T cell receptor beta chains from one specimen sequenced in a study of response to subunit inactivated influenza vaccine. TCRdb independently ran MiXCR on the RT-PCR reads; one entry per CDR3 protein. The repertoire includes hundreds of thousands of distinct CDR3 sequences, under 20% of them detected once, and 9.5% to 13% sits in the top ten. Here the sequenced sample was PBMCs from blood, taken 4 to 6 days after vaccination. These receptor sequences come from a man in his fifties who received an inactivated influenza vaccine.

This clonotype was counted between two and nine times. The chain has TRBV12-3 or TRBV12-4 and TRBJ2-2; 10 bases line up with TRBD1. The CDR3 has 16 residues. V dropped 6 bases and J dropped 6; count of bases not matched to a gene: 10. The CDR3 nucleotides read TGTGCCAGCAGCCCATACCGGGACAGGGGTGCCGGGGAGCTGTTTTTT. Encoded protein: CASSPYRDRGAGELFF.

The chain uses TRBV2 and TRBJ2-7, with D maybe TRBD2 (6 bases). CDR3 length: 15 residues. Germline V gene sequence: CDR1 SNHLY, CDR2 FYNNEI. Trimming took 1 base from V and 2 from J, leaving 12 bases between them. The CDR3 protein is CASSEGILAAYEQYF. For the CDR3, the DNA is TGTGCCAGCAGTGAAGGGATACTAGCAGCCTACGAGCAGTACTTC.

This clonotype was detected only a few times. This chain joins TRBV7-2 and TRBJ2-2; 13 bases map to TRBD2. The ends lost 6 bases at V and 3 bases at J; junction bases unmatched: 1. In germline, CDR1 is SGHTA, CDR2 FQGNSA. The CDR3 runs to 15 residues. The CDR3 region has the DNA TGTGCCAGCAGGACTAGCGGGGGGTACACCGGGGAGCTGTTTTTT. It specifies CASRTSGGYTGELFF.

In this sample, this clonotype turned up a few times. CDR3 in amino acids: CASSESSWGEQYF. DNA for the CDR3: TGTGCCAGCAGTGAAAGCAGTTGGGGCGAGCAGTACTTC. V gene TRBV2 combines with J gene TRBJ2-7; D remains ambiguous. Trimming shortened V by 2 bases and J by 6 bases, and 11 bases separated the two germline ends. CDR3 length: 13 amino acids. Germline V gene lookup returns CDR1 SNHLY and CDR2 FYNNEI.

This clonotype was detected a few times. This chain connects TRBV7-8 to TRBJ1-5; TRBD1 agrees at 9 bases. The CDR3 sequence is 18 residues long. The V and J ends lost 4 bases and 1 base, in that order; junction bases with no gene match: 11. The germline CDR1 and CDR2 sequences are SGHVS and FQNEAQ. CDR3 DNA: TGTGCCAGCAGCTCCGTCACACAGGGGGCTAAAAGCAATCAGCCCCAGCATTTT. It specifies CASSSVTQGAKSNQPQHF.

The CDR3 nucleotides read TGCGCCACCCGACTAGACACAGCAACCTACGAGCAGTACTTC. Translation gives CATRLDTATYEQYF. The chain couples TRBV5-1 to TRBJ2-7; D might be TRBD2 (6 bases). Germline CDR1 reads SGHRS; CDR2 reads YFSETQ. The CDR3 extends over 14 amino acids. Deletions cut 9 bases from V and 2 bases from J, with 18 bases between.

This clonotype was counted many times. The gene calls are TRBV7-6 and TRBJ2-7; 9 bases fit TRBD2. Per germline, CDR1 SGHVS and CDR2 FNYEAQ. This CDR3 contains 15 residues. Trimming at V came to 4 bases and at J to 4 bases, leaving 8 bases not matched to a gene. This chain's CDR3 is CASSYVAGEGYEQYF. The CDR3 DNA is TGTGCCAGCAGCTACGTAGCGGGAGAAGGGTACGAGCAGTACTTC.

This clonotype has a count of ten or more. The V gene is TRBV20-1, the J gene TRBJ2-5, with 13 nucleotides matching TRBD2. CDR3 size: 15 residues. CDR1 and CDR2 (germline): DFQATT, SNEGSKA (reference sequence). After removal of 6 bases from V and 2 bases from J, the junction contained 6 bases not matched to a gene. The CDR3 protein is CSAQRLAGGQETQYF. The CDR3 bases are TGCAGTGCCCAACGACTAGCGGGGGGACAAGAGACCCAGTACTTC.

This clonotype was recorded at least ten times. The chain recombines TRBV5-4 with TRBJ1-1, with D possibly TRBD1 on 5 matching bases. V lost 4 bases, J lost 3 bases, and 7 bases lay in between. CDR3 length equals 12 residues. CDR1 and CDR2 from the germline V gene are SGHNT and YYREEE (reference sequence). The CDR3 here is CASSPRDTEAFF. The CDR3 DNA reads as TGTGCCAGCAGCCCCAGGGACACTGAAGCTTTCTTT.

This clonotype was counted a few times. The rearrangement uses TRBV12-3 or TRBV12-4 and TRBJ2-1; the D gene is possibly TRBD2 (6 bases). This CDR3 comprises 14 residues. The V end lost 5 bases, the J end lost 7 bases, and 15 bases lay between the germline ends. CDR3 in amino acids: CASSPLRGTNEQFF. DNA of the CDR3: TGTGCCAGCAGTCCCTTACGGGGGACTAATGAGCAGTTCTTC.